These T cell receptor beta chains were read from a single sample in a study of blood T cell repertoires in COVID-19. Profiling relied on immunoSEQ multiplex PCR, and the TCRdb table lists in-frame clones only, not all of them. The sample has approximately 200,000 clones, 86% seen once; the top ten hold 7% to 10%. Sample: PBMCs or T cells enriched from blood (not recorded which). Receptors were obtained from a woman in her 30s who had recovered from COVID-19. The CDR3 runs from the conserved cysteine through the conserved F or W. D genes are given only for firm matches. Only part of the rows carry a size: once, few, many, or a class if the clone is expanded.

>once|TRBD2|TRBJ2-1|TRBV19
TGTGCCAGTAACGGAGCGGGAGTCAAACTCAACAATGAGCAGTTCTTC
CASNGAGVKLNNEQFF
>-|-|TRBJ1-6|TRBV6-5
TGTGCCAGCGCCCCGTCCGGTTCCTTTCAAACCCTCCACTTT
CASAPSGSFQTLHF
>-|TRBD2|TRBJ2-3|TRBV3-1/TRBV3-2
TGTGCCAGCAGCCCGACTAGCGGGAGCACAGATACGCAGTATTTT
CASSPTSGSTDTQYF
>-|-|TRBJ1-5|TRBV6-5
TGTGCCAGCAGTTACTCGTTGGAGGGCAATCAGCCCCAGCATTTT
CASSYSLEGNQPQHF
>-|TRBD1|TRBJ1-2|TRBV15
TGTGCCACCAGCAGGTACAGGGGGTATGGCTACACCTTC
CATSRYRGYGYTF
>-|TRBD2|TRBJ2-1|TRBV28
TGTGCCAGCAGTCCTAGACTAGCGGGCAACAATGAGCAGTTCTTC
CASSPRLAGNNEQFF
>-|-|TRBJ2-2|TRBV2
TGTGCCAGCAATCAGGGGACCGGGGAGCTGTTTTTT
CASNQGTGELFF
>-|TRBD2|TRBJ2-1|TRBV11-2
TGTGCCAGCAGCTTAGATCGCGTGCTTAGCGGGAGCTTCGGTGAGCAGTTCTTC
CASSLDRVLSGSFGEQFF
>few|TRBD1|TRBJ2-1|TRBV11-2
TGTGCCAGCAGCGGACAGTCGGGACAGACCCACAATGAGCAGTTCTTC
CASSGQSGQTHNEQFF
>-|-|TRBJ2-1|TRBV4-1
TGCGCCAGCAGCCAAGGATTAGCGGACCTCTCCTACAATGAGCAGTTCTTC
CASSQGLADLSYNEQFF
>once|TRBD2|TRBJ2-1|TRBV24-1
TGTGCCACCCAAGGTGGGCTAGCGGGTTACAATGAGCAGTTCTTC
CATQGGLAGYNEQFF
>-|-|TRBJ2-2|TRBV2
TGTGCCAGCCATGAGCCGTGGGGAGGACCCGGGGAGCTGTTTTTT
CASHEPWGGPGELFF
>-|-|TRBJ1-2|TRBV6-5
TGTGCCAGCAGTTACTCGAAGACAGGCGGATATGGCTACACCTTC
CASSYSKTGGYGYTF
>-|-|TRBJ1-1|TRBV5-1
TGCGTCAGCAGCTTGGGGGGCAGCATTACAATGAACACTGAAGCTTTCTTT
CVSSLGGSITMNTEAFF
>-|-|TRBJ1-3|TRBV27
TGTGCCAGCAGTTCCACAGGATTGAGGGGAAACACCATATATTTT
CASSSTGLRGNTIYF
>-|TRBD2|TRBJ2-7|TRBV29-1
TGCAGCGTTGAATCCGGGACTAGCGTCTACGAGCAGTACTTC
CSVESGTSVYEQYF
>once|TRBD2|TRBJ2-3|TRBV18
TGTGCCAGCTCACCGGGAGGGTCAGATACGCAGTATTTT
CASSPGGSDTQYF
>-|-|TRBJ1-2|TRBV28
TGTGCCAGCAATGGAGGGGCTCGACTTGATGGCTACACCTTC
CASNGGARLDGYTF
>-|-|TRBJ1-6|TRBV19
TGTGCCAGTAGGACGGACAGATCTGTGAATTCACCCCTCCACTTT
CASRTDRSVNSPLHF
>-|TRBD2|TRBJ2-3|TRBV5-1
TGCGCCAGCAGCGGACTAGCGGGAGGGGGCACAGATACGCAGTATTTT
CASSGLAGGGTDTQYF
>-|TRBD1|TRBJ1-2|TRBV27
TGTGCCAGCAGCGTCCCGGGACAGGGCCTTACCTTC
CASSVPGQGLTF
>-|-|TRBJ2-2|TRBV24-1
TGTGCCACCAGTGATTTTAGACACCTGGGGAACACCGGGGAGCTGTTTTTT
CATSDFRHLGNTGELFF
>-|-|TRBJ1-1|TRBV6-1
TGTGCCAGCAGTGAAGCCGACAGTGAAGCTTTCTTT
CASSEADSEAFF
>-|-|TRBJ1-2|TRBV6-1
TGTGCCAGCAGTGAAGTTGCCGGGTCTAACTATGGCTACACCTTC
CASSEVAGSNYGYTF
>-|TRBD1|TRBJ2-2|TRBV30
TGTGCCTGGGGGGACAGGGGCTACACCGGGGAGCTGTTTTTT
CAWGDRGYTGELFF
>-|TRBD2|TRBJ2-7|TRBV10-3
TGTGCCATCAAGACGCGGGAGCTCCACGAGCAGTACTTC
CAIKTRELHEQYF
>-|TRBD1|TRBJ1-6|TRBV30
TGTGCCTGGAGTCCGATCGACAGGGACAATAATTCACCCCTCCACTTT
CAWSPIDRDNNSPLHF
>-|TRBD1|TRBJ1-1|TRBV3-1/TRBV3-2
TGTGCCAGCAGCCGACAGGGGAGTAACACTGAAGCTTTCTTT
CASSRQGSNTEAFF
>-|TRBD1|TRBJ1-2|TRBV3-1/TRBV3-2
TGTGCCAGCAGCCAAGTGACAGGGGACAGCAGTGGCTACACCTTC
CASSQVTGDSSGYTF
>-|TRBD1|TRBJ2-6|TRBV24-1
TGTGCCACCAGTGATTCTCGACAGGGCACCTCTGGGGCCAACGTCCTGACTTTC
CATSDSRQGTSGANVLTF
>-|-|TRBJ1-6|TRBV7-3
TGTGCCAGCAGCTTGGGGAGCTCCTATAATTCACCCCTCCACTTT
CASSLGSSYNSPLHF
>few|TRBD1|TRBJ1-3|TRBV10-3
TGTGCCTCAGGGGGTTCTGGAAACACCATATATTTT
CASGGSGNTIYF
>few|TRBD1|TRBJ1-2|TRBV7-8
TGTGCCAGCAGCTTAGAAGGACAGGGGCGAGCTAACTATGGCTACACCTTC
CASSLEGQGRANYGYTF
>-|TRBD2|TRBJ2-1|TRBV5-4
TGTGCCAGCAGCTTCGATCGATTAAGCGGGAGGGGAACCTACAATGAGCAGTTCTTC
CASSFDRLSGRGTYNEQFF
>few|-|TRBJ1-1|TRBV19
TGTGCCAGTAGTATTGAGGGGAACACTGAAGCTTTCTTT
CASSIEGNTEAFF
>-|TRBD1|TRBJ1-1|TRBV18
TGTGCCAGCTCACCGCCGAGACAGGGCTTTTTAGACACTGAAGCTTTCTTT
CASSPPRQGFLDTEAFF
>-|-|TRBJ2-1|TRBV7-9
TGTGCCAGCAGCTTAGGGGCCCATGGCAATGAGCAGTTCTTC
CASSLGAHGNEQFF
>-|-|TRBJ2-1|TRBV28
TGTGCCAGCAGATACCGGGGGAGTGCCTACAATGAGCAGTTCTTC
CASRYRGSAYNEQFF
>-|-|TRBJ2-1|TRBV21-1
TGTGCCAGCAGCACGCGAGGGACTAGCGGGAAAACCAATGAGCAGTTCTTC
CASSTRGTSGKTNEQFF
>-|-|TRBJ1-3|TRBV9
TGTGCCAGCAGCGTAGGGGGAGTCTCTGGAAACACCATATATTTT
CASSVGGVSGNTIYF
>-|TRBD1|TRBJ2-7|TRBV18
TGTGCCAGCTCACCCTCGACAGGGAACCACTACGAGCAGTACTTC
CASSPSTGNHYEQYF